What follows are 23 T cell receptor beta chains derived from one specimen sequenced in a study of beta chain features in type 1 diabetes. All of the isolated RNA was reverse transcribed, so expressed TCRB transcripts were sequenced. The protocol was immunoSEQ multiplex PCR, while the TCRdb copy is restricted to in-frame clones and leaves out a portion. Of 860,000 or so clones listed, 17% are singletons. What was sequenced was naive CD4+ T cells from blood. The receptor set was obtained from a woman aged 18-35 years in good health.

This clone was picked up a small number of times. The chain links TRBV7-9 to TRBJ2-5, with TRBD1 as a possible D gene (6 bases). This CDR3 region has 17 residues. Germline CDR1 and CDR2: SEHNR and FQNEAQ (reference sequence). V was shortened by 5 bases and J by 2 bases, with 21 bases between the two germline ends. CDR3 coding DNA: TGTGCCAGCAGCCCGCGGTGGAGCCCCCAGGGGCAAGAGACCCAGTACTTC. Amino acid sequence: CASSPRWSPQGQETQYF.

The chain carries TRBV5-1 and TRBJ2-1; D is possibly TRBD1 (5 bases). The CDR3 is 14 residues long. Trimming pared 5 bases from V and 8 bases from J, leaving 17 bases between. Germline loops: CDR1 SGHRS, CDR2 YFSETQ. The CDR3 loop reads CASSLSGYRDEQFF. The DNA of the CDR3 is TGCGCCAGCAGTTTGTCAGGGTATAGAGATGAGCAGTTCTTC.

The chain combines TRBV20-1 with TRBJ1-1; no reliable D call. The CDR3 spans 8 residues. Germline V gene lookup returns CDR1 DFQATT and CDR2 SNEGSKA (reference sequence). Trimming removed 6 bases from V and 7 bases from J, with 3 bases in between. DNA of the CDR3: TGCAGTGCCGATGAAGCTTTCTTT. It specifies CSADEAFF.

The rearrangement links TRBV11-2 to TRBJ2-7, with TRBD2 matching 8 bases. The V and J ends lost 0 bases and 4 bases, in that order; junction bases with no gene match: 8. The V gene's germline CDR1 is SGHAT and CDR2 FQNNGV. This CDR3 is 16 amino acids long. This chain's CDR3 is CASSLDSGGRMYEQYF. The CDR3 DNA sequence: TGTGCCAGCAGCTTAGATTCAGGCGGGAGGATGTACGAGCAGTACTTC. The variable domain in full, completed from reference TRBV11-2 and TRBJ2-7, reads EAGVAQSPRYKIIEKRQSVAFWCNPISGHATLYWYQQILGQGPKLLIQFQNNGVVDDSQLPKDRFSAERLKGVDSTLKIQPAKLEDSAVYLCASSLDSGGRMYEQYFGPGTRLTVT.

This clone was seen a handful of times. V is TRBV28 and J is TRBJ2-7; 7 bases match TRBD2. CDR1 is MDHEN, CDR2 SYDVKM, per germline. The ends lost 5 bases at V and 5 bases at J; junction bases unmatched: 15. CDR3 size: 16 residues. The CDR3 loop is CASSSTGRGVWDEQYF. CDR3 sequence (DNA): TGTGCCAGCAGTAGCACCGGACGGGGGGTCTGGGACGAGCAGTACTTC.

This clone has more than one count but fewer than ten. The chain combines TRBV28 with TRBJ2-3; no reliable D call. V was shortened by 2 bases and J by 0 bases, with 9 bases between the two germline ends. The germline V gene has CDR1 MDHEN and CDR2 SYDVKM. This CDR3 has 15 residues. This chain's CDR3 is CASSLGPRSTDTQYF. The CDR3 nucleotides read TGTGCCAGCAGTTTAGGGCCTCGTAGCACAGATACGCAGTATTTT.

This clone was seen more than once but under ten times. The same CDR3 also results from other DNA sequences found in this sample. The V and J genes are TRBV7-2 and TRBJ2-5, with D tentatively TRBD1 (6 bases). The CDR3 has 14 amino acids. Per germline, CDR1 SGHTA and CDR2 FQGNSA. V shed 2 bases and J shed 2 bases, with 9 bases lying between them. CDR3 sequence reads: CASSLTGIQETQYF. CDR3 DNA: TGTGCCAGCAGCTTAACAGGGATACAAGAGACCCAGTACTTC.

The genes are TRBV28 and TRBJ1-5, with D possibly matching TRBD1 (5 bases). The length of the CDR3 is 18 residues. The germline CDR1 and CDR2 sequences are MDHEN and SYDVKM. The V and J ends lost 6 bases and 0 bases respectively, with 21 bases between them. This CDR3 is CASSGPTGSGFSNQPQHF. For the CDR3, the DNA is TGTGCCAGCAGCGGTCCCACCGGCTCAGGGTTTAGCAATCAGCCCCAGCATTTT.

V is TRBV7-9 and J is TRBJ2-4; D not certain. The CDR3 consists of 14 residues. Germline V gives CDR1 SEHNR, CDR2 FQNEAQ (reference sequence). V gave up 3 bases and J gave up 6 bases, with 12 bases separating them. CDR3 in amino acids: CASSLGTSRNIQYF. The CDR3 DNA follows: TGTGCCAGCAGCTTGGGCACCTCCCGAAACATTCAGTACTTC.

The chain combines TRBV7-9 with TRBJ2-5; 9 positions agree with TRBD2. From germline, CDR1 is SEHNR and CDR2 FQNEAQ (reference sequence). V shed 4 bases, J shed 2 bases, and the junction held 8 bases outside the gene matches. The CDR3 loop spans 16 amino acids. The CDR3 is CASSSLAGEWQETQYF. CDR3 DNA sequence: TGTGCCAGCAGCTCGTTAGCGGGAGAGTGGCAAGAGACCCAGTACTTC.

The chain links TRBV5-1 to TRBJ2-7; D may match TRBD1 or TRBD2 (5 bases each). This CDR3 spans 15 amino acids. Trimming took off 0 bases at V and 1 base at J, with 11 bases between the two ends. The germline V gene encodes CDR1 SGHRS and CDR2 YFSETQ. CDR3 region: CASSLGREISYEQYF. CDR3 bases: TGCGCCAGCAGCTTGGGCAGGGAGATTTCCTACGAGCAGTACTTC. Based on the CDR3 plus reference TRBV5-1 and TRBJ2-7, the full variable domain is KAGVTQTPRYLIKTRGQQVTLSCSPISGHRSVSWYQQTPGQGLQFLFEYFSETQRNKGNFPGRFSGRQFSNSRSEMNVSTLELGDSALYLCASSLGREISYEQYFGPGTRLTVT.

In its sample, this clone was seen a few times. The J gene is TRBJ2-3, the V gene TRBV28; no firm D call. Trimming pared 5 bases from V and 11 bases from J, leaving 17 bases between. CDR3 length: 13 amino acids. Germline lookup yields CDR1 MDHEN and CDR2 SYDVKM. The CDR3 DNA reads as TGTGCCAGCAGTCCCCCGTATACTTGGGAGCAGTATTTT. This codes for CASSPPYTWEQYF. The entire variable domain, with the rest obtained from reference TRBV28 and TRBJ2-3, is as follows: DVKVTQSSRYLVKRTGEKVFLECVQDMDHENMFWYRQDPGLGLRLIYFSYDVKMKEKGDIPEGYSVSREKKERFSLILESASTNQTSMYLCASSPPYTWEQYFGPGTRLTVL.

The CDR3 DNA is TGTGCCAGCAGCTTCGGGACTAGCGGGAGGGCCGGCGAGCAGTACTTC. Translation: CASSFGTSGRAGEQYF. This chain links TRBV11-2 with TRBJ2-7; 16 nucleotides match TRBD2. Per germline, CDR1 SGHAT and CDR2 FQNNGV. The CDR3 has 16 residues. Germline trimming cut 3 bases from V and 6 bases from J; bases unmatched to any gene: 5.

This chain links TRBV7-9 with TRBJ1-1; TRBD1 might be the D (5 bases). There are 15 residues in the CDR3. Per the germline V gene, CDR1 is SEHNR and CDR2 is FQNEAQ (reference sequence). V was cut by 3 bases and J by 3 bases, with 14 bases left in between. CDR3 DNA sequence: TGTGCCAGCAGCTTGGGGCATTCGGTAGACACTGAAGCTTTCTTT. Encoded protein: CASSLGHSVDTEAFF.

The table lists this clone with a few counts. The chain links TRBV4-2 to TRBJ2-7; 9 bases agree with TRBD2. V trimming: 1 base; J trimming: 1 base; junction bases outside the gene matches: 17. The CDR3 sequence is 20 residues long. Germline V gives CDR1 LGHNA, CDR2 YNFKEQ. This CDR3 reads CASSQVVGPTALAGSYEQYF. The CDR3 DNA follows: TGTGCCAGCAGCCAAGTAGTCGGTCCCACGGCCCTAGCGGGGTCCTACGAGCAGTACTTC.

The chain has TRBV2 and TRBJ2-3, with a weak D call TRBD2 (6 bases). Germline V CDR1 and CDR2: SNHLY, FYNNEI. V lost 9 bases and J lost 0, with 10 bases in between. CDR3 length equals 13 residues. The CDR3 loop reads CASRGKSTDTQYF. CDR3 bases: TGTGCCAGTCGGGGGAAGAGCACAGATACGCAGTATTTT.

The chain combines TRBV28 with TRBJ2-5, with 9 bases lining up with TRBD1. CDR3 size: 14 residues. With 8 bases clipped from V and 2 bases from J, the junction kept 6 bases outside the gene matches. CDR1 and CDR2 from the germline V gene are MDHEN and SYDVKM. For the CDR3, the DNA is TGTGCCAGCCGGGGACAGGGACAACAAGAGACCCAGTACTTC. This translates into CASRGQGQQETQYF.

This clone has a single count. The V and J genes are TRBV6-5 and TRBJ1-1; D is perhaps TRBD1 (5 bases). Germline V gives CDR1 MNHEY, CDR2 SVGAGI. This CDR3 region has 15 residues. V lost 7 bases and J 4 bases, leaving 19 bases between the germline ends. The CDR3 bases are TGTGCCAGCAACGGGCTCAGGGCGGGGGTCACTGAAGCTTTCTTT. Translated, it gives CASNGLRAGVTEAFF.

This clone was seen a few times. This sequence joins TRBV7-2 and TRBJ1-1; D is undetermined. The V end was cut by 1 base, the J end by 7 bases, with 10 bases between. Per germline, CDR1 SGHTA and CDR2 FQGNSA. This CDR3 is built from 13 residues. CDR3 protein: CASSLVRGFEAFF. As DNA, the CDR3 is TGTGCCAGCAGCTTAGTACGAGGGTTTGAAGCTTTCTTT.

The chain joins TRBV9 to TRBJ2-2; D is perhaps TRBD1 (6 bases). Germline values: CDR1 SGDLS, CDR2 YYNGEE. Between the trimmed V and J ends, which lost 0 bases and 5 bases, there was a span of 8 bases. The CDR3 sequence is 14 residues long. DNA for the CDR3: TGTGCCAGCAGCGTAGTTGGACAGACCGGGGAGCTGTTTTTT. Protein sequence: CASSVVGQTGELFF.

This clone turned up a few times. V is TRBV7-9 and J is TRBJ2-2; D is uncertain. The germline V gene encodes CDR1 SEHNR and CDR2 FQNEAQ (reference sequence). The CDR3 spans 15 residues. The ends were cut back, 2 bases at V and 2 bases at J, with 9 bases in the middle. The CDR3 DNA reads as TGTGCCAGCAGCTTACAGACTGTAAACACCGGGGAGCTGTTTTTT. The encoded protein is CASSLQTVNTGELFF.

This clone was picked up a small number of times. V and J are TRBV11-1 and TRBJ2-3; TRBD2 is a possible D gene (6 bases). The CDR3 totals 14 residues. V shed 3 bases and J shed 3 bases, with 10 bases lying between them. The germline CDR1 and CDR2 sequences are SGHAT and FQDESV (reference sequence). The CDR3 DNA reads as TGTGCCAGCAGCTTTGATCGGGGGACAGATACGCAGTATTTT. Translating gives CASSFDRGTDTQYF.

The gene calls are TRBV7-2 and TRBJ1-1; D gene unclear. The CDR3 loop spans 15 amino acids. In germline, CDR1 is SGHTA, CDR2 FQGNSA. Deletions cut 4 bases from V and 3 bases from J, with 15 bases between. The CDR3 bases are TGTGCCAGCAGCTGGACGGCTGGAATGGACACTGAAGCTTTCTTT. Translating it yields CASSWTAGMDTEAFF.